This entry is about one T cell receptor (beta chain). Its target is not known. This entry belongs to a study of vaccination effects on CD4 cells after COVID-19. Study results and caveats: Few convalescent patients were studied, and early post-infection samples were lacking.

V dropped 3 bases and J dropped 2 bases, with 15 bases sitting between them. The germline V gene has CDR1 SGHAT and CDR2 FQNNGV. This CDR3 has 16 residues. When less than 13 days of culture had elapsed, CD4+ T cells were isolated. Participants each got two BNT162b2 or mRNA-1273 vaccine doses. Nobody among the vaccine recipients had prior SARS-CoV-2 infection (nucleocapsid antibodies were negative). Sequenced by immunoSEQ multiplex PCR; TCRdb stores in-frame clones only, minus some. Among around 66,000 clones listed, around 69% were seen once. The TCR was taken from a human donor who received a COVID-19 vaccine. The chain links TRBV11-2 to TRBJ2-3, with D perhaps matching TRBD2 (6 bases). Specimen: CD4+ T cells from PBMCs cultured without peptide, collected after COVID-19 vaccination. Here the CDR3 DNA reads TGTGCCAGCAGCTTGGGTTTAGCGGTGAACACAGATACGCAGTATTTT. This encodes CASSLGLAVNTDTQYF.